The rows below give T cell receptor beta chains drawn from one sample of a study of ipilimumab plus nivolumab after autologous stem cell transplantation. Measured with immunoSEQ multiplex PCR; TCRdb has only the in-frame clones, and not every one. The profile shows approximately 16,000 clones, approximately 72% of them singletons. Specimen: PBMCs, collected in a trial of ipilimumab plus nivolumab as post-transplant consolidation. Receptors originate from a male donor with primary mediastinal lymphoma. The CDR3 runs from the conserved cysteine through the conserved F or W.

V gene	J gene	CDR3 length	CDR3 protein
TRBV7-9	TRBJ2-6	16	CASSSSGGTGANVLTF
TRBV2	TRBJ2-7	18	CASSGASGTLATRDEQYF
TRBV9	TRBJ2-1	15	CASSPGLAGHGEQFF
TRBV30	TRBJ1-1	16	CAWARRESPRNTEAFF
TRBV28	TRBJ2-5	16	CASSLGQGGGQETQYF
TRBV29-1	TRBJ2-2	13	CSVLGTNTGELFF
TRBV28	TRBJ2-5	15	CASSTSLANQETQYF
TRBV5-5	TRBJ2-3	15	CASRVRDRRTDTQYF
TRBV10-2	TRBJ1-1	13	CASSDGQFTEAFF
TRBV27	TRBJ2-7	16	CASSLRLAGSTYEQYF
TRBV30	TRBJ2-5	14	CAWSVDLLGETQYF
TRBV7-6	TRBJ2-2	18	CASSLGLAGGQFAGELFF
TRBV4-2	TRBJ2-6	17	CASSQDHPNSGANVLTF
TRBV19	TRBJ2-6	14	CASLQRSGANVLTF
TRBV9	TRBJ2-2	17	CASSAKVAAGGIGELFF
TRBV15	TRBJ2-7	13	CATSRDLPYEQYF
TRBV7-9	TRBJ1-4	13	CASSLMDPEKLFF
TRBV6-1	TRBJ2-1	13	CASGRQLRDEQFF